This entry describes one T cell receptor beta chain. Its antigen is currently unknown. These data belong to a study of tumor-infiltrating lymphocytes in localized non-small cell lung cancer. The CDR3 loop spans 14 amino acids. CDR1 LGHNA and CDR2 YNFKEQ come from the germline V gene. V dropped 1 base and J dropped 4 bases, with 11 bases sitting between them. Notes on the study in general: Higher tumor T cell infiltration than in uninvolved lung was supported by TCRbeta sequencing.

TCRdb's table, derived via immunoSEQ multiplex PCR, lists solely in-frame clones and lacks some. The table has approximately 24,000 clones, around 62% seen once; the top ten hold 5% to 6%. Specimen: lung tumor tissue. This TCR was recovered from a human donor with non-small cell lung cancer. The chain uses TRBV4-2 and TRBJ2-7; TRBD1 is a possible D gene (6 bases). DNA of the CDR3: TGTGCCAGCAGCCAAGTGGGGGCCTTTTACGAGCAGTACTTC. As protein: CASSQVGAFYEQYF.